This T cell receptor beta chain was retrieved from a study of beta chain features in type 1 diabetes (dated by TCRdb to about 2018). Regarding the complete study: No differences in mean age, gender distribution, total cell number or subset yield were found between patients and healthy donors. A total of some 110 million sorted cells were examined across all samples, and a strong correlation was observed between cell number per subset and RNA yield. The study compared TCRB repertoires of sorted circulating CD4+ T cell subsets between recently diagnosed type 1 diabetes patients and matched healthy donors. Whereas all 30 or so donors provided naive and central memory subsets, regulatory and stem cell-like memory subsets were isolated from just 8 patients and roughly 8 healthy donors.

This clone was observed a few times. Its antigen is not yet known. Qualities for individual bases were not recorded, and no much larger clone is one base off. The entire isolated RNA was reverse transcribed using the High Capacity cDNA Reverse Transcription Kit, and thus expressed TCRB transcripts were sequenced. Deep immunoSEQ sequencing was applied to naive, central memory and regulatory T cell samples, giving an average of approximately 3.8 million total reads per sample. Sorted cells were lysed in RLT buffer, and RNA was extracted using DNase-treated RNeasy Micro or Mini kits according to cell number. Each cell subset was processed on its own to prevent cross-contamination, while patient and healthy donor samples were processed together. The immunoSEQ multiplex PCR was used to amplify TCRB sequences from cDNA, generating 87-bp fragments that spanned the CDR3 region. The amplicons were sequenced using the Illumina HiSeq platform. From the authors' description of their analysis: PCR bias was computationally corrected using synthetic template baselines, reads within Hamming distance 2 were collapsed, and singletons that could not be merged were discarded. By aligning reads against IMGT, V, D and J genes, CDR3 length, and insertions or deletions at six rearrangement sites were assigned. Clonotype counts were normalized to sorted cell number within each subset before computing true diversity and Gini coefficients with the tcR R package. The overlap coefficient, calculated on TCRB nucleotide sequences, was used to measure repertoire sharing. Out-of-frame TCRB sequences from naive cells were analyzed as a proxy for the pre-selection repertoire. TCRdb limited this immuneACCESS table to in-frame rearrangements with V and J called. A share of clones is missing; checked studies link under half to unresolved V genes, and the rest is unexplained. V, J and clone size derive from that table, while D and trimming were established from the DNA sequence. The sample table records about 470,000 clones; 30% of these occur just once. The ten biggest clones cover 0.06% to 0.07% of the sample.

Beyond this particular receptor, the publication reports: The naive, central memory and regulatory TCRB repertoires appeared to resemble one another more closely among patients than among healthy donors. PCR may preferentially amplify shorter templates, but because patient and control samples were amplified and corrected together, any resulting skew would affect both groups equally. Because cDNA was sequenced instead of genomic DNA, activated cells with high expression could be over-represented, although the groups did not differ in activation or CD3 levels. Fewer insertions and more nucleotide deletions at VDJ recombination sites were observed in patients with type 1 diabetes, implying thymic rearrangement abnormalities. In all four CD4+ subsets, TCRB CDR3 length was moderately but significantly shorter in type 1 diabetes patients. Because small numbers of individuals were included in the HLA sub-analyses, any influence of HLA type on TCRB rearrangement was left unresolved.

From each donor, a single peripheral blood sample of about 116 mL on average was drawn into heparinised tubes. Naive, central memory, regulatory and stem cell-like memory CD4+ T cells were sorted on a BD FACSAria II using a panel including CD45RO, CCR7, CD25, CD127, CD95 and CD27. A purity above 95% was achieved for all sorted populations. PBMCs were isolated right away by Lymphoprep density gradient centrifugation and were stained directly, without culture. So that batch effects would be minimized, each experiment stained and sorted samples in pairs, pairing one healthy donor with one patient. Based on the germline V gene, the CDR1 and CDR2 sequences are MGHRA and YSYEKL. Compared with germline, V lacks 2 bases and J lacks 2 bases; bases without a gene match: 6. Including cysteine and phenylalanine, the CDR3 has 15 amino acids. CDR3 DNA only is kept here, 45 bases in frame from base 1.

Sample: naive CD4+ T cells from blood. Explained via the paper, the cell subset or site label denotes: true naive CD4+ T cells. This clonotype was obtained from a man in his late teens or twenties in good health. The V and J segments used are TRBV4-1 and TRBJ2-7, with 7 bases matching TRBD2. The DNA sequence reads TGCGCCAGCAGCCAAAGACTAGCCGCCACCTACGAGCAGTACTTC. Its protein product is CASSQRLAATYEQYF.